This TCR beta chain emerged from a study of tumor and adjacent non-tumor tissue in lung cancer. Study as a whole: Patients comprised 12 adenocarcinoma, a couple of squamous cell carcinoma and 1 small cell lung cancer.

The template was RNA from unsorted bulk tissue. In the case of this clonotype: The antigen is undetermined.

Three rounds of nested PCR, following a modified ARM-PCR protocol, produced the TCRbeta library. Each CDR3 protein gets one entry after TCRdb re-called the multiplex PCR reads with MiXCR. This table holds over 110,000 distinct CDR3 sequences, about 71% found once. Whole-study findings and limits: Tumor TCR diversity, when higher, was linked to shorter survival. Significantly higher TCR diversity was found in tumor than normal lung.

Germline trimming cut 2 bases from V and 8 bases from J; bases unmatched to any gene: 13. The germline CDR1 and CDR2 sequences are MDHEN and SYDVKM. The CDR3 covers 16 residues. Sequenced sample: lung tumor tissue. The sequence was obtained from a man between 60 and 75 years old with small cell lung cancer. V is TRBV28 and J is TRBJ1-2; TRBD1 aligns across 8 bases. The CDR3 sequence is CASSLIRQGALWGYTF. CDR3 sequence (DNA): TGTGCCAGCAGTTTAATCCGTCAGGGGGCACTTTGGGGCTACACCTTC.